This T cell receptor beta chain comes out of a study of cytomegalovirus exposure and HLA in healthy donors. Among the donors, all were healthy bone marrow donors. The CDR3 sequence is 15 residues long. The germline CDR1 and CDR2 sequences are SEHNR and FQNEAQ (reference sequence). The V end lost 5 bases, the J end lost 0 bases, and 14 bases lay between the germline ends. Amplification used 60 Vbeta primers and 13 Jbeta primers. TCRdb keeps only in-frame clones here, not all; method: immunoSEQ multiplex PCR. The table records 150,000 to 250,000 clones, under 90% of them present only once. This clone was counted a single time. Its cognate antigen is unknown. Study-level findings and limits: Roughly uniform depth of sequencing across donors was assumed in presence/absence analyses. Later analysis demonstrated an association between a missense DCLRE1C variant and TCR beta V- and J-gene trimming. Sequencing probably produced one cluster of sequence variants that were highly shared.

The clonotype comes from a boy under 10 years old in good health and CMV-seronegative. Source material: PBMCs. The chain couples TRBV7-9 to TRBJ2-7, with D possibly being TRBD2 (6 bases). The CDR3 loop is CASSHPGTDSYEQYF. CDR3 nucleotide sequence: TGTGCCAGCAGCCACCCCGGGACTGACTCCTACGAGCAGTACTTC. Full variable domain (remainder filled in from reference TRBV7-9 and TRBJ2-7): DTGVSQNPRHKITKRGQNVTFRCDPISEHNRLYWYRQTLGQGPEFLTYFQNEAQLEKSRLLSDRFSAERPKGSFSTLEIQRTEQGDSAMYLCASSHPGTDSYEQYFGPGTRLTVT.